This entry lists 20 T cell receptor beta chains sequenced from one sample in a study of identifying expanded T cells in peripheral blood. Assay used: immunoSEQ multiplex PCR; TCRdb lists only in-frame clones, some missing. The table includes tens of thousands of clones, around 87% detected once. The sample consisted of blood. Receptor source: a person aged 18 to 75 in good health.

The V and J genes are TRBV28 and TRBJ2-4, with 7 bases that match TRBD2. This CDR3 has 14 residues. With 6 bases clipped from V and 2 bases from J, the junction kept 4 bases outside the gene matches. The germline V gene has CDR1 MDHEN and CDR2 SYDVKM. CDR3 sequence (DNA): TGTGCCAGCAGGAGCGGGGAGTCCAAAAACATTCAGTACTTC. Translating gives CASRSGESKNIQYF.

Written as DNA, the CDR3 is TGTGCCAGTAGCCAGCCGGGACCGATAACAGATACGCAGTATTTT. Translated, it gives CASSQPGPITDTQYF. The rearrangement joins TRBV19 to TRBJ2-3; D assignment may be TRBD1 or TRBD2 (5 bases each). This CDR3 has 15 amino acids. The germline V and J ends were trimmed by 6 bases and 3 bases, with 16 bases remaining between them. CDR1 is LNHDA and CDR2 is SQIVND in the germline V gene (reference sequence).

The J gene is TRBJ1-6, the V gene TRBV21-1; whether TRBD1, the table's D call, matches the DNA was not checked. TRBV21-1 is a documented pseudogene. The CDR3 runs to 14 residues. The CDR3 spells CASSKGTVNSPLHF. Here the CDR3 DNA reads TGTGCCAGCAGCAAAGGGACAGTAAATTCACCCCTCCACTTT.

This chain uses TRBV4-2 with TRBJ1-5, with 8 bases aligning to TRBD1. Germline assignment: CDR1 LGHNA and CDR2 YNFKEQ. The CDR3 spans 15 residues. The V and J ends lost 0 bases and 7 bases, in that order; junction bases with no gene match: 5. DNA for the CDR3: TGTGCCAGCAGCCAAGAATCCAGGGGGCCCCAGCCCCAGCATTTT. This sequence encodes CASSQESRGPQPQHF.

The CDR3 region is CASSPRTGGGNIQYF. As DNA, the CDR3 is TGTGCCAGCTCACCTCGGACAGGGGGAGGGAACATTCAGTACTTC. The chain is built from TRBV18 and TRBJ2-4; TRBD1 matches 10 bases. V lost 3 bases, J lost 7 bases, and 6 bases stayed unmatched. There are 15 residues in the CDR3. The germline V gene encodes CDR1 KGHSH and CDR2 LQKENI.

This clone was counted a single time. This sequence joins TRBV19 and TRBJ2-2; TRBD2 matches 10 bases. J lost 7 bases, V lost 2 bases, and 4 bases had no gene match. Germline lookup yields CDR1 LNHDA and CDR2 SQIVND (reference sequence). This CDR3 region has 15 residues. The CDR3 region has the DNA TGTGCCAGTAGTATACTAGCGGGAGCGGGCGGGGAGCTGTTTTTT. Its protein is CASSILAGAGGELFF.

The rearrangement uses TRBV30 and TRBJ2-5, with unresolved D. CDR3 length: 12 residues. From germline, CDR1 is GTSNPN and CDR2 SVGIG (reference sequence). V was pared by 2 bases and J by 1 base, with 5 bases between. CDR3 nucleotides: TGTGCCTGGAGTAACAGCCAAGAGACCCAGTACTTC. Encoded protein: CAWSNSQETQYF. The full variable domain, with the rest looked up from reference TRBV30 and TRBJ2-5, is SQTIHQWPATLVQPVGSPLSLECTVEGTSNPNLYWYRQAAGRGLQLLFYSVGIGQISSEVPQNLSASRPQDRQFILSSKKLLLSDSGFYLCAWSNSQETQYFGPGTRLLVL.

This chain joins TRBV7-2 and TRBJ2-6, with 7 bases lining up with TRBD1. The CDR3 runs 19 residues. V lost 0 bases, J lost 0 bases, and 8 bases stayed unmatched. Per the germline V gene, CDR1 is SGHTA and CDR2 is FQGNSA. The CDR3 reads CASSLALGQVSSGANVLTF. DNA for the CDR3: TGTGCCAGCAGCTTAGCGCTAGGACAGGTCTCCTCTGGGGCCAACGTCCTGACTTTC.

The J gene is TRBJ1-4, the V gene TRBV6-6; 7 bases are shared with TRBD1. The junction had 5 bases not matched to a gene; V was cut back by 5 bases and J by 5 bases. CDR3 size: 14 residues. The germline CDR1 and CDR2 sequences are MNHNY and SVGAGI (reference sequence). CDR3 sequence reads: CASSPGTVNEKLFF. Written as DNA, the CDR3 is TGTGCCAGCAGTCCCGGGACAGTGAATGAAAAACTGTTTTTT.

This chain's CDR3 is CASSEARGQGEQYF. Here the CDR3 DNA reads TGTGCCAGCAGTGAAGCCAGGGGGCAAGGCGAGCAGTACTTC. The chain is built from TRBV6-1 and TRBJ2-7, with 8 bases lining up with TRBD1. V shed 0 bases, J shed 6 bases, and the junction held 4 bases outside the gene matches. Per germline, CDR1 MNHNS and CDR2 SASEGT. This CDR3 comprises 14 residues.

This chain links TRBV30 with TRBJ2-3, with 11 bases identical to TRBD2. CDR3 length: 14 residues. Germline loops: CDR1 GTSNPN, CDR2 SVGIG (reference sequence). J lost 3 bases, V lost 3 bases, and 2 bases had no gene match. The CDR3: CAWRTSGNTDTQYF. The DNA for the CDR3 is TGTGCCTGGAGGACTAGCGGGAATACAGATACGCAGTATTTT.

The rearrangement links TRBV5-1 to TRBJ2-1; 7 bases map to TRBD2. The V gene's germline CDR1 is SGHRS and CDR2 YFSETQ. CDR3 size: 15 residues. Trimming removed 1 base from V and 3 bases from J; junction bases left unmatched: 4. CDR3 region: CASSLSSGFYNEQFF. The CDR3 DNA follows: TGCGCCAGCAGCTTGTCTAGCGGATTCTACAATGAGCAGTTCTTC.

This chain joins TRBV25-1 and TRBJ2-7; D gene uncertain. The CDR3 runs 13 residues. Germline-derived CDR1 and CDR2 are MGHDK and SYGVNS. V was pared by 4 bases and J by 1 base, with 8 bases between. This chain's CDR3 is CASSVAASYEQYF. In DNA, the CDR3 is TGTGCCAGCAGTGTGGCCGCTTCCTACGAGCAGTACTTC.

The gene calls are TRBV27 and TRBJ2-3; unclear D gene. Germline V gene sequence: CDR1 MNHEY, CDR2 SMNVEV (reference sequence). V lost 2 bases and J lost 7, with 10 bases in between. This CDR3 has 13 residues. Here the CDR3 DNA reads TGTGCCAGCAGTTTAAAAACCCAACATACGCAGTATTTT. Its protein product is CASSLKTQHTQYF.

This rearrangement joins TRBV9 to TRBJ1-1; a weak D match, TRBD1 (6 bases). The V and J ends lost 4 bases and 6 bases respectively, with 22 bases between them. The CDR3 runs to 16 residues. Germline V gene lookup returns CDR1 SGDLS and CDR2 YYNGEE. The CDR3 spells CASSIGAEGGMAEAFF. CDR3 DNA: TGTGCCAGCAGCATAGGGGCGGAGGGGGGAATGGCTGAAGCTTTCTTT.

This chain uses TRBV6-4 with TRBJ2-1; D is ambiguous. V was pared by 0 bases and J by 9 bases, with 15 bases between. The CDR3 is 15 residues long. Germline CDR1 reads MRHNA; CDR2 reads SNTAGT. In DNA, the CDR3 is TGTGCCAGCAGTGACTCGAATAAAGAGTTCAGTGAGCAGTTCTTC. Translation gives CASSDSNKEFSEQFF.

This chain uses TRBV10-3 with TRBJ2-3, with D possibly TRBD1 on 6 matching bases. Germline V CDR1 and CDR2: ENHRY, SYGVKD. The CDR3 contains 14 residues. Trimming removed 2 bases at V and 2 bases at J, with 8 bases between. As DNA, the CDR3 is TGTGCCATCAGTGAGACAGGGTACACAGATACGCAGTATTTT. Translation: CAISETGYTDTQYF.

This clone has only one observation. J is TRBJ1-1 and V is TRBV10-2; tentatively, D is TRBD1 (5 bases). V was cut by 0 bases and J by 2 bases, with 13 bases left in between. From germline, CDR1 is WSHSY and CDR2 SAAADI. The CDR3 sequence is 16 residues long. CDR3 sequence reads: CASSESPGGINTEAFF. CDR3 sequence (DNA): TGCGCCAGCAGTGAGTCACCCGGGGGGATAAACACTGAAGCTTTCTTT.

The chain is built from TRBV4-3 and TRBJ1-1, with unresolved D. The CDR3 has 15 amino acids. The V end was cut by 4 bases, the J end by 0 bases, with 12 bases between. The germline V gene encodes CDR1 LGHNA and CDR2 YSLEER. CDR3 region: CASSPRREMNTEAFF. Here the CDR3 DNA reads TGCGCCAGCAGCCCCAGGCGGGAGATGAACACTGAAGCTTTCTTT.

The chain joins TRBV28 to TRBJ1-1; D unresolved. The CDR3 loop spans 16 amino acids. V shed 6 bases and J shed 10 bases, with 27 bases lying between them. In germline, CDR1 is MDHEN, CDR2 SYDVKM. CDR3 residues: CASSPAYYDGLVVAFF. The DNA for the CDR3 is TGTGCCAGCAGCCCAGCATATTACGACGGCTTAGTTGTAGCTTTCTTT. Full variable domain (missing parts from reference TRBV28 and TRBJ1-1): DVKVTQSSRYLVKRTGEKVFLECVQDMDHENMFWYRQDPGLGLRLIYFSYDVKMKEKGDIPEGYSVSREKKERFSLILESASTNQTSMYLCASSPAYYDGLVVAFFGQGTRLTVV.